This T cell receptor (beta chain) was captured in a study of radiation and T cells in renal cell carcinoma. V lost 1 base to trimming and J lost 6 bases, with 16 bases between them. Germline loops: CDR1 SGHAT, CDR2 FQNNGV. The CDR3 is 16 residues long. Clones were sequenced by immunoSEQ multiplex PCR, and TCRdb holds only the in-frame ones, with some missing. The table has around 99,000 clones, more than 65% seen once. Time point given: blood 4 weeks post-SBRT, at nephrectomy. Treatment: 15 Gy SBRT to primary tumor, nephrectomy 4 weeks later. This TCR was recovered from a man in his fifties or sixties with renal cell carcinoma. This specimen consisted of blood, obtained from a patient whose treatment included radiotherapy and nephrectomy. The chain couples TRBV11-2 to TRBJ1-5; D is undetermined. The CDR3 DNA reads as TGTGCCAGCAGCTTAGTCTTCTCGGGAGTGGGTCAGCCCCAGCATTTT. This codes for CASSLVFSGVGQPQHF. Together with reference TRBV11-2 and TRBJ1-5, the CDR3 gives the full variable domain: EAGVAQSPRYKIIEKRQSVAFWCNPISGHATLYWYQQILGQGPKLLIQFQNNGVVDDSQLPKDRFSAERLKGVDSTLKIQPAKLEDSAVYLCASSLVFSGVGQPQHFGDGTRLSIL.